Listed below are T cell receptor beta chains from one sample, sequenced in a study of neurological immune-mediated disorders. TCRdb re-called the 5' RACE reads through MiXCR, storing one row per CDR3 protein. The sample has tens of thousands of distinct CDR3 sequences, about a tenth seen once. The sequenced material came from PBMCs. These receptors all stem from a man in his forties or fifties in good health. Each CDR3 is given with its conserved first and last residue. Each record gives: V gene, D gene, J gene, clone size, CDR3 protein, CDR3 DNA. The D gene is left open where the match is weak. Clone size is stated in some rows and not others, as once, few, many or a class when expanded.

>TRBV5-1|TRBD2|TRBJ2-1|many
CASSPGLAGGWNEQFF
TGCGCCAGCAGCCCAGGACTAGCGGGAGGGTGGAATGAGCAGTTCTTC
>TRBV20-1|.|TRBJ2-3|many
CSARDPIEGGADTQYF
TGCAGTGCTAGAGATCCTATCGAGGGCGGGGCAGATACGCAGTATTTT
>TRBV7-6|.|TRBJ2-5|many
CASSLSVKGETQYF
TGTGCCAGCAGCTTAAGTGTCAAGGGAGAGACCCAGTACTTC
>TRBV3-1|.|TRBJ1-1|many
CASSLSRGTLYTEAFF
TGTGCCAGCAGCCTATCCCGGGGGACACTCTACACTGAAGCTTTCTTT
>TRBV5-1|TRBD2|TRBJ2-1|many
CASSTTSGGFTYNEQFF
TGCGCCAGCAGCACAACTAGCGGGGGTTTCACCTACAATGAGCAGTTCTTC
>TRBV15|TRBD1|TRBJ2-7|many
CATSRGSGTGEGYEQYF
TGTGCCACCAGCAGAGGGTCCGGGACAGGGGAGGGGTACGAGCAGTACTTC
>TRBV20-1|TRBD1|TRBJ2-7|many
CSAITGEFSYEQYF
TGCAGTGCTATTACAGGGGAATTCTCCTACGAGCAGTACTTC
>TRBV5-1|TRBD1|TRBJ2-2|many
CASSLLQGSTGELFF
TGCGCCAGCAGCTTGCTACAGGGGAGCACCGGGGAGCTGTTTTTT
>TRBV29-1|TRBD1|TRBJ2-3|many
CSVGGSSGTGTDTQYF
TGCAGCGTTGGAGGTTCTTCGGGGACAGGGACAGATACGCAGTATTTT
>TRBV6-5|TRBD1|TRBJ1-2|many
CASSYDRVMAGYTF
TGTGCCAGCAGTTACGACAGGGTTATGGCTGGCTACACCTTC
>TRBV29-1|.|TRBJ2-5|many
CSVDPAGEETQYF
TGCAGCGTGGATCCGGCAGGGGAGGAGACCCAGTACTTC
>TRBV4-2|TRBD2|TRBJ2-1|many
CASSQDPSGGLNEQFF
TGTGCCAGCAGCCAAGACCCTAGCGGGGGACTCAATGAGCAGTTCTTC
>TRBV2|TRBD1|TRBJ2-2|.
CASSADQGAPGELFF
TGTGCCAGCAGTGCGGATCAGGGGGCGCCCGGGGAGCTGTTTTTT
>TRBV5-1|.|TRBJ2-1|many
CASSLAGNRYNEQFF
TGCGCCAGCAGCTTGGCAGGTAACCGATACAATGAGCAGTTCTTC
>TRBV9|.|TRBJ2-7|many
CASSVESSYEQYF
TGTGCCAGCAGCGTAGAAAGCTCCTACGAGCAGTACTTC
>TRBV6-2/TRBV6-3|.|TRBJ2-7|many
CASSGQSYEQYF
TGTGCCAGCAGCGGACAGTCCTACGAGCAGTACTTC
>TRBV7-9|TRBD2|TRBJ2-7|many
CASSLYGGASYEQYF
TGTGCCAGCAGCTTATACGGGGGGGCCTCCTACGAGCAGTACTTC
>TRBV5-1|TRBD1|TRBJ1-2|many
CASSLDGTASFNYGYTF
TGCGCCAGCAGCTTGGATGGGACAGCATCTTTTAACTATGGCTACACCTTC
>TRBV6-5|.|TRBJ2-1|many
CASSSGSQTGNEQFF
TGTGCCAGCAGTTCCGGGAGCCAAACGGGAAATGAGCAGTTCTTC
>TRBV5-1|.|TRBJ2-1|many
CASSRGEDSRREQFF
TGCGCCAGCAGCCGCGGAGAGGACTCCCGGAGGGAGCAGTTCTTC
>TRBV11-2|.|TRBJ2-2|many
CASSLDPSGRNTGELFF
TGTGCCAGCAGCTTGGACCCCAGCGGGCGAAACACCGGGGAGCTGTTTTTT
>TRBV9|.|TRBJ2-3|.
CASSVEARKGTDTQYF
TGTGCCAGCAGCGTAGAGGCTAGGAAGGGCACAGATACGCAGTATTTT